These 25 T cell receptor beta chains originate from one sample sequenced in a study of T cell responses to AZD1222 COVID-19 vaccine. The data were produced by immunoSEQ multiplex PCR, yet TCRdb's version contains in-frame clones alone and is incomplete. This table has 200,000 or so clones, 90% to 95% appearing once. The sample here was peripheral blood, taken on day 0 of AZD1222 vaccination. The receptors derive from an adult in good health.

The chain combines TRBV12-3 or TRBV12-4 with TRBJ2-1, with D hard to call. Trimming removed 4 bases at V and 15 bases at J, with 10 bases between. This CDR3 is built from 10 residues. CDR3 bases: TGTGCCAGCAGTTCGGGCTCCAGGTTCTTC. This gives the protein CASSSGSRFF.

The chain combines TRBV6-5 with TRBJ2-7; D call uncertain. The CDR3 consists of 13 residues. V lost 7 bases and J 2 bases, leaving 12 bases between the germline ends. Germline V CDR1 and CDR2: MNHEY, SVGAGI. CDR3 nucleotide sequence: TGTGCCAGCACTTGGGAAGCCACCTACGAGCAGTACTTC. Translated, it gives CASTWEATYEQYF.

This rearrangement joins TRBV7-3 to TRBJ1-3; 9 positions agree with TRBD1. J lost 4 bases, V lost 5 bases, and 6 bases had no gene match. CDR3 length: 15 residues. Germline lookup yields CDR1 SGHTA and CDR2 FQGTGA. The CDR3 spells CASSLGQGPGNTIYF. DNA for the CDR3: TGTGCCAGCAGCCTAGGACAGGGGCCAGGAAACACCATATATTTT.

The gene calls are TRBV29-1 and TRBJ1-1, with a weak D call TRBD1 (5 bases). Germline loops: CDR1 SQVTM, CDR2 ANQGSEA. The CDR3 contains 14 residues. V gave up 3 bases and J gave up 1 base, with 12 bases separating them. CDR3 nucleotide sequence: TGCAGCGTTGACGTAGGGGCCGGGAACACTGAAGCTTTCTTT. Its protein is CSVDVGAGNTEAFF.

This rearrangement joins TRBV5-6 to TRBJ2-1, with D perhaps TRBD2 (5 bases). This CDR3 is built from 19 residues. The V end lost 4 bases, the J end lost 2 bases, and 25 bases lay between the germline ends. The germline V gene has CDR1 SGHDT and CDR2 YYEEEE. CDR3 coding DNA: TGTGCCAGCAGCGACAATTATGAGAGGGTAGGAGTAACCTACAATGAGCAGTTCTTC. It is translated as CASSDNYERVGVTYNEQFF.

V is TRBV4-3 and J is TRBJ2-7; D is uncertain. The germline V gene encodes CDR1 LGHNA and CDR2 YSLEER. V dropped 0 bases and J dropped 3 bases, with 12 bases sitting between them. The CDR3 length is 15 residues. For the CDR3, the DNA is TGCGCCAGCAGCCAAGATACCGGTACCAGCTACGAGCAGTACTTC. The encoded protein is CASSQDTGTSYEQYF.

This clone was observed a single time. The chain couples TRBV5-8 to TRBJ1-2; 9 nucleotides match TRBD1. The germline V gene has CDR1 SGHTS and CDR2 YDEGEE. V was clipped by 3 bases and J by 4 bases; unmatched bases: 13. This CDR3 comprises 17 residues. The CDR3 DNA reads TGTGCCAGCAGCTATCGATTTAGGGACAGGGATGCCTATGGCTACACCTTC. This sequence encodes CASSYRFRDRDAYGYTF.

The chain recombines TRBV5-1 with TRBJ2-2, with D maybe TRBD1 (6 bases). V was cut by 0 bases and J by 1 base, with 16 bases left in between. From germline, CDR1 is SGHRS and CDR2 YFSETQ. This CDR3 region has 18 residues. The CDR3 sequence is CASSLAQGGVLNTGELFF. CDR3 nucleotides: TGCGCCAGCAGCTTGGCACAGGGTGGGGTACTGAACACCGGGGAGCTGTTTTTT.

The rearrangement links TRBV10-3 to TRBJ2-2, with a possible D match to TRBD2 (7 bases). CDR1 and CDR2 (germline): ENHRY, SYGVKD. CDR3 length equals 15 residues. V lost 10 bases, J lost 3 bases, and 18 bases lay in between. The CDR3 here is CATRGGGQDTGELFF. The CDR3 DNA sequence: TGTGCCACCAGGGGAGGGGGGCAGGACACCGGGGAGCTGTTTTTT.

The chain joins TRBV11-2 to TRBJ2-7, with D uncertain. Germline V gives CDR1 SGHAT, CDR2 FQNNGV. V was trimmed by 1 base and J by 5 bases, leaving 9 bases between them. The length of the CDR3 is 13 residues. The CDR3 DNA is TGTGCCAGCAGCTTAGTTATGGGGAACGAGCAGTACTTC. Translated: CASSLVMGNEQYF.

J is TRBJ1-1 and V is TRBV3-1 (or the pseudogene TRBV3-2); 11 bases map to TRBD1. The germline gives CDR1 LGHDT, CDR2 YNNKEL (reference sequence). V lost 4 bases, J lost 4 bases, and 5 bases stayed unmatched. There are 15 residues in the CDR3. CDR3 amino acids: CASSPWTGGGTEAFF. DNA of the CDR3: TGTGCCAGCAGCCCTTGGACAGGGGGCGGCACTGAAGCTTTCTTT.

This chain joins TRBV7-3 and TRBJ2-3, with TRBD1 identical over 8 bases. Germline trimming cut 3 bases from V and 3 bases from J; bases unmatched to any gene: 11. The CDR3 runs 17 residues. Germline V gives CDR1 SGHTA, CDR2 FQGTGA. The CDR3 coding sequence is TGTGCCAGCAGCTTCTACGCGGACAGGGTGGGGACAGATACGCAGTATTTT. Translating gives CASSFYADRVGTDTQYF. The entire variable domain, with the rest obtained from reference TRBV7-3 and TRBJ2-3, is as follows: GAGVSQTPSNKVTEKGKYVELRCDPISGHTALYWYRQSLGQGPEFLIYFQGTGAADDSGLPNDRFFAVRPEGSVSTLKIQRTERGDSAVYLCASSFYADRVGTDTQYFGPGTRLTVL.

V gene TRBV5-5 combines with J gene TRBJ2-5; D perhaps matches TRBD1 (7 bases). The germline V gene has CDR1 SGHKS and CDR2 YYEKEE (reference sequence). V lost 4 bases to trimming and J lost 1 base, with 17 bases between them. The length of the CDR3 is 16 residues. The CDR3 DNA sequence: TGTGCCAGCAGCCCCCGGGGGACAGCGGCCCAAGAGACCCAGTACTTC. It translates to CASSPRGTAAQETQYF.

The rearrangement uses TRBV3-1 (or the pseudogene TRBV3-2) and TRBJ1-2; no clear D gene. The germline V gene encodes CDR1 LGHDT and CDR2 YNNKEL (reference sequence). The CDR3 totals 15 residues. Trimming removed 1 base from V and 2 bases from J, with 11 bases in between. Written as DNA, the CDR3 is TGTGCCAGCAGCCAAGGGTCCTTCCCGAACTATGGCTACACCTTC. Translating it yields CASSQGSFPNYGYTF.

This chain uses TRBV6-4 with TRBJ2-6; the D gene is possibly TRBD1 (5 bases). The CDR3 is 16 amino acids. The V gene's germline CDR1 is MRHNA and CDR2 SNTAGT. With 2 bases removed from V and 4 bases from J, the gap between germline ends came to 12 bases. Here the CDR3 reads CASSDEGVQGANVLTF. Written as DNA, the CDR3 is TGTGCCAGCAGTGACGAAGGGGTGCAAGGGGCCAACGTCCTGACTTTC.

The rearrangement joins TRBV19 to TRBJ1-3; D gene unclear. Per germline, CDR1 LNHDA and CDR2 SQIVND (reference sequence). V was shortened by 6 bases and J by 4 bases, with 13 bases between the two germline ends. The CDR3 is 14 residues long. The CDR3 DNA reads as TGTGCCAGTAGCCAGACATTGAACGGAAACACCATATATTTT. This gives the protein CASSQTLNGNTIYF.

J is TRBJ1-5 and V is TRBV28; D remains ambiguous. The CDR3 runs 13 residues. Germline assignment: CDR1 MDHEN and CDR2 SYDVKM. The V end was cut by 11 bases, the J end by 0 bases, with 11 bases between. In DNA, the CDR3 is TGTGCCTCAGGCTCCTATAGCAATCAGCCCCAGCATTTT. This encodes CASGSYSNQPQHF.

The chain employs TRBV15 and TRBJ1-5; D might be TRBD1 (5 bases). The CDR3 runs 13 residues. V lost 3 bases, J lost 5 bases, and 8 bases lay in between. Germline loops: CDR1 LNHNV, CDR2 YYDKDF (reference sequence). The CDR3 region has the DNA TGTGCCACCAGCAGTTCGGGGGATCAGCCCCAGCATTTT. Translating it yields CATSSSGDQPQHF. The full variable domain, with the rest looked up from reference TRBV15 and TRBJ1-5, is DAMVIQNPRYQVTQFGKPVTLSCSQTLNHNVMYWYQQKSSQAPKLLFHYYDKDFNNEADTPDNFQSRRPNTSFCFLDIRSPGLGDTAMYLCATSSSGDQPQHFGDGTRLSIL.

This chain uses TRBV6-2 or TRBV6-3 with TRBJ2-5; D perhaps matches TRBD2 (6 bases). The CDR3 consists of 14 residues. CDR1 MNHEY and CDR2 SVGEGT come from the germline V gene. V lost 6 bases, J lost 9 bases, and 20 bases lay in between. CDR3 amino acids: CASSPQGGGGAQYF. The CDR3 DNA reads as TGTGCCAGCAGCCCTCAGGGTGGCGGCGGGGCCCAGTACTTC.

This sequence joins TRBV4-3 and TRBJ2-5, with TRBD2 matching over 16 bases. CDR1 is LGHNA and CDR2 is YSLEER in the germline V gene. J lost 5 bases, V lost 3 bases, and 3 bases had no gene match. The CDR3 runs 16 residues. The CDR3 nucleotides read TGCGCCAGCAGCCAGGGACTAGCGGGAGGGCGGGAGACCCAGTACTTC. Amino acid sequence: CASSQGLAGGRETQYF.

V and J are TRBV19 and TRBJ1-6; no firm D call. The length of the CDR3 is 14 residues. V was clipped by 7 bases and J by 7 bases, with 14 bases between them. Germline CDR1 and CDR2: LNHDA and SQIVND (reference sequence). The CDR3 DNA is TGTGCCAGTAAGTTGCGGCAGTTAAATTCACCCCTCCACTTT. As protein: CASKLRQLNSPLHF.

V gene TRBV9 combines with J gene TRBJ2-4; D perhaps matches TRBD2 (5 bases). Per germline, CDR1 SGDLS and CDR2 YYNGEE. V lost 4 bases and J 2 bases, leaving 13 bases between the germline ends. This CDR3 is built from 15 residues. The CDR3 DNA reads TGTGCCAGCAGCCAGGTGGGAGTCCCCAAAAACATTCAGTACTTC. It translates to CASSQVGVPKNIQYF.

This chain links TRBV11-2 with TRBJ2-4, with D maybe TRBD2 (5 bases). Looked up from germline, CDR1 is SGHAT and CDR2 is FQNNGV. The V gene lost 2 bases and the J gene lost 5 bases, with 10 bases spanning the gap. This CDR3 is 14 amino acids long. The CDR3 reads CASSLYSRENIQYF. As DNA, the CDR3 is TGTGCCAGCAGCTTATATTCGCGGGAAAACATTCAGTACTTC.

V gene TRBV4-2 combines with J gene TRBJ2-3; possibly TRBD1 for D (5 bases). This CDR3 is 13 amino acids long. Trimming left V 0 bases short and J 11 bases short, with 12 bases between. The V gene's germline CDR1 is LGHNA and CDR2 YNFKEQ. CDR3 sequence (DNA): TGTGCCAGCAGCCAAGATTATCAGGGTGGGCAGTATTTT. The encoded protein is CASSQDYQGGQYF.

The genes are TRBV6-5 and TRBJ2-7; perhaps TRBD1 as D (5 bases). CDR1 is MNHEY, CDR2 SVGAGI, per germline. V lost 6 bases and J lost 1, with 16 bases in between. The CDR3 is 15 residues long. For the CDR3, the DNA is TGTGCCAGCAGCCGACCGGGCAGGGTATCCTACGAGCAGTACTTC. Amino acid sequence: CASSRPGRVSYEQYF.